This T cell receptor beta chain was retrieved from a study of Ad26.COV2.S vaccination and SARS-CoV-2 variants. As to treatment: some 20 received Ad26.COV2.S at low or high dose, single or two shots; about five received placebo; per-sample allocation not given. Samples analyzed were those drawn on day 63 after the first vaccine or placebo injection. Method: immunoSEQ multiplex PCR; TCRdb's copy keeps in-frame clones and lacks some. This sample carries about 350,000 clones, less than 90% of them seen once, and the ten largest clones take around 10%. The V and J ends lost 5 bases and 1 base respectively, with 16 bases between them. CDR3 length: 16 amino acids. Germline CDR1 and CDR2: SGHVS and FQNEAQ.

The chain combines TRBV7-8 with TRBJ2-3; D may match TRBD1 or TRBD2 (5 bases each). Sequencing was performed on peripheral blood, taken in a trial of Ad26.COV2.S vaccine versus placebo. The receptor's source is a person between 18 and 65 years old who received the Ad26.COV2.S COVID-19 vaccine or a placebo. In DNA, the CDR3 is TGTGCCAGCAGCCAACACGGGGCTGGGGGCACAGATACGCAGTATTTT. Translated: CASSQHGAGGTDTQYF. Variable domain in full (rest from reference TRBV7-8 and TRBJ2-3): GAGVSQSPRYKVAKRGQDVALRCDPISGHVSLFWYQQALGQGPEFLTYFQNEAQLDKSGLPSDRFFAERPEGSVSTLKIQRTQQEDSAVYLCASSQHGAGGTDTQYFGPGTRLTVL.